The sequence of this T cell receptor beta chain was determined in a study of OX40 agonist ivuxolimab in advanced cancers. Study-level background: Three patients got partial responses; one had hepatocellular carcinoma and two had cutaneous melanoma.

Assay used: immunoSEQ multiplex PCR; TCRdb lists only in-frame clones, some missing. The sample has 50,000 or so clones; about nine tenths are singletons. Trimming removed 2 bases from V and 8 bases from J, with 18 bases in between. The CDR3 contains 16 residues. Germline V gene sequence: CDR1 MNHNS, CDR2 SASEGT. The receptor was derived from an adult with an advanced solid tumor such as melanoma, head and neck, liver or kidney cancer. This chain joins TRBV6-1 and TRBJ2-2; no reliable D call. Sequenced material: CD4+ or CD8+ T cells sorted from blood, taken in a trial of the OX40 agonist ivuxolimab. CDR3 region: CASSESVHTQWGELFF. The CDR3 coding sequence is TGTGCCAGCAGTGAATCAGTGCATACACAATGGGGGGAGCTGTTTTTT.